This entry is about one T cell receptor (beta chain). The antigen it recognizes is unknown. No per-base quality is available; no much larger clone lies one base away. At one collaborating source in Seattle, patients were enrolled during active infection and were followed longitudinally through the course of disease. Whole blood was collected in K2EDTA tubes by collaborating institutions according to the institutions' own protocols. Collaborator samples were shipped for TCRbeta analysis as frozen whole blood, isolated PBMCs, or DNA extracted from either sample type. The sample is drawn from a study of blood T cell repertoires in COVID-19 (TCRdb year 2020). For context, the study as a whole: Samples covering the acute and convalescent phases of COVID-19 were provided by collaborators in the United States, Italy and Spain. Nearly every sample came with metadata listing a de-identified subject ID, COVID-19 status, age in years and sex. Deeply sampled blood TCRbeta repertoires from subjects exposed to, actively infected with, or recovered from COVID-19 were included in the dataset. A freely available public database, intended as a resource for researchers studying the immune response to SARS-CoV-2, is where the repertoires were released. The samples were drawn from the first 160 participants of the ongoing ImmuneRACE study and from 950 to 1,500 subjects provided by 6 global collaborators. The prospective study material was composed of cDNA or gDNA derived from T cells, B-cell-depleted T cells, or PBMCs. Where available, HLA class I and class II types were taken from metadata supplied by the sample provider and were not determined by assay-based typing.

The germline ends are 15 bases apart after V is trimmed by 0 bases and J by 6 bases. Looking up the germline V gene (reference sequence) yields CDR1 GTSNPN and CDR2 SVGIG. The CDR3 covers 15 residues, taking in both the cysteine and the phenylalanine. This entry keeps only the CDR3 DNA: 45 bases, framed from base 1. TCRbeta CDR3 regions were amplified from genomic DNA by means of the immunoSEQ Assay, a bias-controlled multiplex PCR. From the authors' description of their analysis: The number of nucleated cells in each sample was estimated by amplification of reference gene primers within the assay. To quantify the absolute abundance of each unique TCRbeta CDR3 rearrangement, sequence reads were collapsed and filtered. For each sample, productive Simpson clonality was calculated as the square root of Simpson's diversity index over productive rearrangements. TCRdb obtained this table from immuneACCESS and retained in-frame rearrangements with V and J assigned. These tables miss some clones; where compared with another copy, unresolved V genes account for less than half of the shortfall, and the remainder is unexplained. V and J calls and clone size follow that table, whereas D and trimming were derived from the DNA. This sample lists hundreds of thousands of clones; 87% were detected once. The biggest ten clones account for about 6% of the sample.

Broader findings and caveats from the paper: The quantity of clinical and demographic metadata differed by source and by participant and was supplied without curation.

The chain links TRBV30 with TRBJ1-5, with TRBD1 as a weak D call on 6 bases. This receptor was taken from a woman between 50 and 59 years old with COVID-19, enrolled during active disease. The material sequenced was peripheral blood. CDR3 reads: CAWSVRGRGGQPQHF. The DNA sequence is as follows: TGTGCCTGGAGTGTACGCGGCAGAGGGGGTCAGCCCCAGCATTTT.